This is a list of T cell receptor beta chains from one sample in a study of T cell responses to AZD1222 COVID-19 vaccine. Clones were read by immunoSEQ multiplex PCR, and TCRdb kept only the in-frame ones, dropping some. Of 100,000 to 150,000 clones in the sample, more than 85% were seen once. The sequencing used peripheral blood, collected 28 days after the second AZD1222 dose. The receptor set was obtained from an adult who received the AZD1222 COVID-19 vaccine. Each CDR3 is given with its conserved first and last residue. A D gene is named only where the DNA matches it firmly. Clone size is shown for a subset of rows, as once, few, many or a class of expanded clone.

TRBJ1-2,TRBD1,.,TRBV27,CASSKTGTGMFGYTF,TGTGCCAGCAGCAAAACCGGGACAGGAATGTTTGGCTACACCTTC
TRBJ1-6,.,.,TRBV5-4,CASGSVNSPLHF,TGTGCCAGCGGGTCAGTGAATTCACCCCTCCACTTT
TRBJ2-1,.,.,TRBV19,CASSGLGGIDTGDSTENNEQFF,TGTGCCAGTAGTGGGTTGGGGGGTATTGACACGGGAGACTCGACAGAAAACAATGAGCAGTTCTTC
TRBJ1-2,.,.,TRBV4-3,CASSQERVIGGYTF,TGCGCCAGCAGCCAAGAGAGGGTTATTGGTGGCTACACCTTC
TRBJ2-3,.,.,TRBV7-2,CASSLLSSSDTQYF,TGTGCCAGCAGCCTATTATCATCGTCAGATACGCAGTATTTT
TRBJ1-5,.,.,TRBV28,CASSFQGFLQPQHF,TGTGCCAGCAGTTTTCAGGGGTTCCTTCAGCCCCAGCATTTT
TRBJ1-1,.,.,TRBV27,CASSLSGQAFF,TGTGCCAGCAGTTTATCGGGGCAAGCTTTCTTT
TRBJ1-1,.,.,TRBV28,CASSSREGLNTEAFF,TGTGCCAGCAGTTCAAGGGAAGGCCTGAACACTGAAGCTTTCTTT
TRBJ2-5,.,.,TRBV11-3,CASSWLHSGTQETQYF,TGTGCCAGCAGCTGGTTACACAGCGGGACACAAGAGACCCAGTACTTC
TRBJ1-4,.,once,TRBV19,CASSATWDNEKLFF,TGTGCCAGTAGTGCGACGTGGGATAATGAAAAACTGTTTTTT
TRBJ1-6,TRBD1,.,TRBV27,CASSPDRDNSPLHF,TGTGCCAGCAGCCCGGACAGGGATAATTCACCCCTCCACTTT
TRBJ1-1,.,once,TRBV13,CASREIGVGAEAFF,TGTGCCAGCCGAGAAATCGGAGTGGGGGCTGAAGCTTTCTTT
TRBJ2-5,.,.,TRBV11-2,CASSLQTGVLGTQYF,TGTGCCAGCAGTTTGCAAACGGGGGTTTTGGGGACCCAGTACTTC
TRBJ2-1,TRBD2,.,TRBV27,CASSSLVAGDGEQFF,TGTGCCAGCAGTTCCCTTGTAGCGGGAGACGGTGAGCAGTTCTTC